This T cell receptor (beta chain) was observed in a study of T cells in tuberculosis. Overall study: This South African cohort compared adolescents with or without latent tuberculosis against adults with active tuberculosis.

Libraries were prepared by immunoSEQ multiplex PCR; TCRdb keeps only in-frame clonotypes and omits some of them. The sample contains tens of thousands of clones, more than 85% of which appear only once. Time point specified: new active TB diagnosis, blood taken before or within 7 days of starting treatment. V was clipped by 4 bases and J by 0 bases, with 12 bases between them. The CDR3 contains 15 residues. CDR1 is SGHNT and CDR2 is YYREEE in the germline V gene (reference sequence). This clone has only one observation. The chain couples TRBV5-4 to TRBJ2-3, with a possible D match to TRBD2 (6 bases). The sequences come from PBMCs, collected at tuberculosis diagnosis. The receptor's source is an adult with tuberculosis. CDR3 nucleotides: TGTGCCAGCAGCCCAAAGGGGACTAGCACAGATACGCAGTATTTT. Translated, it gives CASSPKGTSTDTQYF.